This T cell receptor beta chain was captured in a study of blood T cell repertoires in COVID-19. About the research overall: PBMCs, B-cell-depleted T cells, or T cells were the source of the cDNA or gDNA that made up the material.

Participants' own reports of clinical history determined their cohort assignment. Donors of Cohort 3 who recovered were those that had two negative PCRs, clearance, or symptom resolution. The V gene's germline CDR1 is SGHDT and CDR2 YYEEEE. Trimming left V 4 bases short and J 1 base short, with 8 bases between. The CDR3 runs 13 residues. This clone was seen only once. Assay: immunoSEQ multiplex PCR; the TCRdb copy retains only in-frame clones and omits some. The table includes a few hundred thousand clones, approximately 85% detected once. This chain uses TRBV5-6 with TRBJ1-1; no clear D. Sequenced input: PBMCs or T cells enriched from blood (not recorded which). This receptor was identified in a woman between 45 and 60 years old who had recovered from COVID-19. CDR3 DNA: TGTGCCAGCAGCCCGGTCGGGAACACTGAAGCTTTCTTT. This sequence encodes CASSPVGNTEAFF.